This TCR beta chain came from a study of blood T cell repertoires in COVID-19. Study-wide background: Samples taken during acute and convalescent COVID-19 were collected in the United States, Italy and Spain.

Study processing details: The assay estimated nucleated cells by amplifying reference gene primers. The assay was immunoSEQ multiplex PCR, and TCRdb's table has in-frame clones only and misses some. D and trimming were read from the DNA, whereas the V and J calls and clone size are those reported in that table. The sample holds roughly 100,000 clones, over 80% seen once. V gave up 5 bases and J gave up 4 bases; unmatched junction bases: 13. Germline V CDR1 and CDR2: SGHNT, YYREEE (reference sequence). This CDR3 comprises 16 residues. The sequencing input was peripheral blood. This chain links TRBV5-4 with TRBJ2-5; 8 nucleotides line up with TRBD2. The sequence was obtained from a man aged 45-60 years with acute or convalescent COVID-19. The CDR3 loop reads CASSPGGVRGGETQYF. The CDR3 region has the DNA TGTGCCAGCAGTCCCGGGGGGGTCAGGGGTGGAGAGACCCAGTACTTC.